This T cell receptor (beta chain) derives from a study of tumor-infiltrating lymphocytes in primary liver carcinoma. Study details: The patients included men and women who were aged 30 to 69 years. Staging placed the tumors at T1-T3 N0M0, and they measured roughly 4.2 to 11 cm across.

As concerns this clonotype: The antigen is unknown. The junction departs from germline at one end; a sequencing error may be responsible.

TCR beta cDNA was made from 500 ng total RNA with a constant-region primer. It was through three nested multiplex PCR rounds of slightly modified ARM-PCR that TCR beta libraries arose. TCRdb reprocessed the multiplex PCR reads via MiXCR and lists one record per CDR3 protein. The sample shows 40,000 or so distinct CDR3 sequences, 75% of them seen only once. Co-extraction yielded RNA and DNA from around 20-30 mg of unsorted bulk tissue. Regarding the study as a whole: Tumor tissue displayed a significantly greater top-250-clone fraction than blood (p = 0.039).

Sequenced material: tumor-adjacent normal liver tissue. The clonotype originates from a woman in her twenties or thirties with primary liver carcinoma and hepatitis B virus infection.

The CDR3 spells CARSKGLSHNEQFF. The DNA for the CDR3 is TGTGCCAGGAGTAAAGGACTTTCTCACAATGAACAGTTCTTC. The chain recombines TRBV30 with TRBJ2-1, with D possibly being TRBD2 (5 bases). From germline, CDR1 is GTSNPN and CDR2 SVGIG (reference sequence). The CDR3 is 14 residues long.